This T cell receptor (beta chain) was sequenced for a study of T cell responses to AZD1222 COVID-19 vaccine. This table comes from immunoSEQ multiplex PCR, and its TCRdb copy is limited to in-frame clones, with some not included. The table shows about 160,000 clones, with 85% to 95% occurring only once. V was shortened by 1 base and J by 9 bases, with 12 bases between the two germline ends. This CDR3 comprises 13 residues. CDR1 SGHTA and CDR2 FQGNSA come from the germline V gene. Sequences were derived from peripheral blood, sampled on day 0 of AZD1222 vaccination. The TCR comes from an adult in good health. The V call is TRBV7-2, the J call TRBJ1-2; D unresolved. The CDR3 protein is CASSLVGRGSYTF. Written as DNA, the CDR3 is TGTGCCAGCAGCTTAGTTGGTCGGGGTAGCTACACCTTC.